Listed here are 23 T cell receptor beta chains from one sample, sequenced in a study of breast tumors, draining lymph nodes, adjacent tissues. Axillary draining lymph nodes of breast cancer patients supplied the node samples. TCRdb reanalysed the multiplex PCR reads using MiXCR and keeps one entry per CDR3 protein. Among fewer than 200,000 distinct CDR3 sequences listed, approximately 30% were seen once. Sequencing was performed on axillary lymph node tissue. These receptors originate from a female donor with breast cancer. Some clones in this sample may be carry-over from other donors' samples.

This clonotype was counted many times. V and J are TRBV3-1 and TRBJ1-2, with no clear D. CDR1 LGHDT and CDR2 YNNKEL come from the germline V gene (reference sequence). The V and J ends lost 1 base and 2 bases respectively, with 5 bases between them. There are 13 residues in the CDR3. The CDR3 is CASSQGSNYGYTF. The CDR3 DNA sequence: TGTGCCAGCAGCCAAGGATCAAACTATGGCTACACCTTC.

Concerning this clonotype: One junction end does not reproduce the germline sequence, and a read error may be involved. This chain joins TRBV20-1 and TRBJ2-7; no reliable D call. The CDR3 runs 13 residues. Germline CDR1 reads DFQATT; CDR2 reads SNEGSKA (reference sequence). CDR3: CSARLVSPYAQYF. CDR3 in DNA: TGCAGTGCTAGACTCGTAAGCCCCTACGCGCAGTACTTC.

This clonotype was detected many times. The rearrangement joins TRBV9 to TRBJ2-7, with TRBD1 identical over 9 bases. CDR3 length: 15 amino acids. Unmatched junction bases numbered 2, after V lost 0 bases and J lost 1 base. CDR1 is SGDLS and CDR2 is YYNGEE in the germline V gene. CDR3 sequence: CASSVEGTGSYEQYF. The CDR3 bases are TGTGCCAGCAGCGTAGAGGGGACAGGGTCCTACGAGCAGTACTTC.

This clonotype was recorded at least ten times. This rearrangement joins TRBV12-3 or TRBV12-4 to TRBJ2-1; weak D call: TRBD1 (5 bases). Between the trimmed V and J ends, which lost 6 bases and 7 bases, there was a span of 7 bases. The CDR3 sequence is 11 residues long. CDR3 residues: CASSDRNEQFF. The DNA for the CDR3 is TGTGCCAGCAGCGACAGAAATGAGCAGTTCTTC.

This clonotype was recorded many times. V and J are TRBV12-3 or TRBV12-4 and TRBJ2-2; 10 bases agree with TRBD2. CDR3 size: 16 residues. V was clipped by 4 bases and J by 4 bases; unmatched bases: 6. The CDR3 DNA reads TGTGCCAGCAGTTACAGACTAGCGGGCCTCACCGGGGAGCTGTTTTTT. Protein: CASSYRLAGLTGELFF.

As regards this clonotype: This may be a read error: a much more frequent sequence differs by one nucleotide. The CDR3: CASISVGQQTYEQYF. DNA of the CDR3: TGTGCCAGCATCTCAGTGGGACAGCAGACCTACGAGCAGTACTTC. This sequence joins TRBV5-6 and TRBJ2-7; 7 nucleotides agree with TRBD1. Germline V gene lookup returns CDR1 SGHDT and CDR2 YYEEEE. V was pared by 6 bases and J by 2 bases, with 11 bases of the junction left unmatched. The CDR3 is 15 amino acids.

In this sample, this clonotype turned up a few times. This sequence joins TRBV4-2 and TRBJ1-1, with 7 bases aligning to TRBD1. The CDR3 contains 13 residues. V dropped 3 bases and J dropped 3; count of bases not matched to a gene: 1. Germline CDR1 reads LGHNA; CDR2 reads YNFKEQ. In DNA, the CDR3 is TGTGCCAGCAGCCAGGGACAGTACACTGAAGCTTTCTTT. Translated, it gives CASSQGQYTEAFF.

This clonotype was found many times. CDR3 sequence (DNA): TGTGCCAGCAGCTTAGCTGGACAGGTCATTAGGGAGCAGTACTTC. Its translation is CASSLAGQVIREQYF. The gene calls are TRBV7-2 and TRBJ2-7; 7 nucleotides match TRBD1. There are 15 residues in the CDR3. V lost 0 bases to trimming and J lost 7 bases; unmatched junction nucleotides: 9. CDR1 SGHTA and CDR2 FQGNSA come from the germline V gene. The full variable domain, rest sourced from reference TRBV7-2 and TRBJ2-7, is GAGVSQSPSNKVTEKGKDVELRCDPISGHTALYWYRQSLGQGLEFLIYFQGNSAPDKSGLPSDRFSAERTGGSVSTLTIQRTQQEDSAVYLCASSLAGQVIREQYFGPGTRLTVT.

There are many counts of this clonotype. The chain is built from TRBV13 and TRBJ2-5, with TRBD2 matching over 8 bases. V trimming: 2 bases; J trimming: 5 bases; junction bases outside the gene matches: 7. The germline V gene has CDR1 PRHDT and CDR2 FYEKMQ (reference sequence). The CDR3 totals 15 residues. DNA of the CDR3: TGTGCCAGCAGCTTATACGGGAGGGCCGAGGAGACCCAGTACTTC. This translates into CASSLYGRAEETQYF.

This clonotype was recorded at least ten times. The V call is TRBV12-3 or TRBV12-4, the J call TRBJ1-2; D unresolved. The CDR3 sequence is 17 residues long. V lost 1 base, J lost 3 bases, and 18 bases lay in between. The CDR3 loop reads CASSLVKEYRADYGYTF. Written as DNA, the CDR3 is TGTGCCAGCAGTTTAGTTAAAGAATACAGAGCCGACTATGGCTACACCTTC.

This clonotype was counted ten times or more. The CDR3 coding sequence is TGTGCCATGGGGATTGAAGGGTCCGGCTACGAGCAGTACTTC. Translation: CAMGIEGSGYEQYF. The chain carries TRBV10-3 and TRBJ2-7; D remains unclear. Germline CDR1 is ENHRY and CDR2 is SYGVKD. CDR3 size: 14 residues. V shed 9 bases and J shed 3 bases, with 18 bases lying between them.

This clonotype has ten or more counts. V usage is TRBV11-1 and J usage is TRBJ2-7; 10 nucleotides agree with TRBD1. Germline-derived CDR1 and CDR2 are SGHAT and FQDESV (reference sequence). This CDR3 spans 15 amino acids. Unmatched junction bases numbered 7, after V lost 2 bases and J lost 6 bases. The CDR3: CASSLRTGGTGEQYF. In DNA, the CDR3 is TGTGCCAGCAGCTTAAGGACAGGGGGTACCGGCGAGCAGTACTTC.

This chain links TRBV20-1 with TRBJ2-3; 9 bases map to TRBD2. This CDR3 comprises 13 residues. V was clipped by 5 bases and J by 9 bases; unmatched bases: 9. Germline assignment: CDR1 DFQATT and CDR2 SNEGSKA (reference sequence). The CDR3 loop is CSAVGLAGATQYF. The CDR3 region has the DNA TGCAGTGCTGTCGGTTTAGCGGGAGCCACGCAGTATTTT.

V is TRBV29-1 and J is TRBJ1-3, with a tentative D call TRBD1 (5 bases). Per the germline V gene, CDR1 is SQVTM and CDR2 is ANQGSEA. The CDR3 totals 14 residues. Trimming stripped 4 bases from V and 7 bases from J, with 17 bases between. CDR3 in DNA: TGCAGCGTTGGAGGGGTCAGTTGGGGGAACACCATATATTTT. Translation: CSVGGVSWGNTIYF.

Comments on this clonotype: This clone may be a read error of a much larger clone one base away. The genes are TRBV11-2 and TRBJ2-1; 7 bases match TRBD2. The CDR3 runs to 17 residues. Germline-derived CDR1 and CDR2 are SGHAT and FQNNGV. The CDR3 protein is CASSLKITSAGYSEQFF. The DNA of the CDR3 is TGTGCCAGCAGCCTAAAAATAACTAGCGCGGGCTACAGTGAGCAGTTCTTC.

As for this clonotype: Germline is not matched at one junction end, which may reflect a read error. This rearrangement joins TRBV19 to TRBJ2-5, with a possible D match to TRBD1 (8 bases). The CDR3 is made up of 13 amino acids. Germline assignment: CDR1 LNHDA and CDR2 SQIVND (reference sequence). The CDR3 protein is CASRQGGEETQDF. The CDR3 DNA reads TGTGCCAGTAGACAGGGGGGGGAAGAAACCCAAGACTTC.

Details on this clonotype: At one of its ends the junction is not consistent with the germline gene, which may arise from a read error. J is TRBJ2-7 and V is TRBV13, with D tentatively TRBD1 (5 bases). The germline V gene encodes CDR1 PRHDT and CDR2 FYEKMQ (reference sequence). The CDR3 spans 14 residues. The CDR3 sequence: CASSLTGSAYGQYF. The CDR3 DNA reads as TGTGCCAGCAGCCTAACAGGATCAGCTTACGGGCAGTACTTC.

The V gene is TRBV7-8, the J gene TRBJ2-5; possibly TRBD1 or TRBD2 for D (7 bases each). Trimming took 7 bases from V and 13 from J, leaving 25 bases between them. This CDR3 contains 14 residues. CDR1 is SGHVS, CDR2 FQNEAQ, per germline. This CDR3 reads CASTPVSRGGDPYF. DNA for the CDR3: TGTGCCAGCACCCCGGTTAGCAGGGGGGGCGATCCGTACTTC.

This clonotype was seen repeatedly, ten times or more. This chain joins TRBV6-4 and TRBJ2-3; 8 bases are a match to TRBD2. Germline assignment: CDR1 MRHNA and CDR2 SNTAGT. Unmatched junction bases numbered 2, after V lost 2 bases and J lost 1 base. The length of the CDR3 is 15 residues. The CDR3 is CASSDAAGGTDTQYF. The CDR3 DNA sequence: TGTGCCAGCAGTGACGCAGCGGGAGGCACAGATACGCAGTATTTT.

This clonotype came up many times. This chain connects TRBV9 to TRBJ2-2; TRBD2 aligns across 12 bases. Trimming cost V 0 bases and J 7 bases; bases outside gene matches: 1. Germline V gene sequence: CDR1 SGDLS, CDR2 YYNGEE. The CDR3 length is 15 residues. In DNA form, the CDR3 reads TGTGCCAGCAGCGTAGAACTAGCGGGGGGCGGGGAGCTGTTTTTT. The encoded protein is CASSVELAGGGELFF. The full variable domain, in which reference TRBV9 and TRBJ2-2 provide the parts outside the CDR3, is DSGVTQTPKHLITATGQRVTLRCSPRSGDLSVYWYQQSLDQGLQFLIQYYNGEERAKGNILERFSAQQFPDLHSELNLSSLELGDSALYFCASSVELAGGGELFFGEGSRLTVL.

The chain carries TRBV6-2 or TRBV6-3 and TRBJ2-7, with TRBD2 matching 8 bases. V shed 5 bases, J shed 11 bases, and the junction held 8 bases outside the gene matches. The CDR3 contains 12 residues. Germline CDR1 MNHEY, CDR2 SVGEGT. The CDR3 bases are TGTGCCAGCAGTCATCGGGGGGGCTACGAGTACTTC. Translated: CASSHRGGYEYF.

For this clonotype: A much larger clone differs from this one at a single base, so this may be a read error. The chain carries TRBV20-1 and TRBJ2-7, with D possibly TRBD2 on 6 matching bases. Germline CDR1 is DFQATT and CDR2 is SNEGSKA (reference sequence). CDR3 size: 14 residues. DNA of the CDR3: TGCAGTGCTAGAAAGGCTACTAGCTCCTCCGAGCAGTACTTC. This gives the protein CSARKATSSSEQYF.

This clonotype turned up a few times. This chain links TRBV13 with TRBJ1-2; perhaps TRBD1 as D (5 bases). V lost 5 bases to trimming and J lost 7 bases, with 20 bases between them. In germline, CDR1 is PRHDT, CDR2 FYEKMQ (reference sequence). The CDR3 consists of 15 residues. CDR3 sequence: CASSQRRAERGGYTF. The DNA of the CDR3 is TGTGCCAGCAGCCAACGTCGGGCAGAGAGGGGTGGCTACACCTTC.